Below are 10 T cell receptor beta chains sequenced from a single sample in a study of human T cells and chemical hapten exposure. The time point was: patch test 2, 6 weeks after DPC sensitization. The treatment was: therapeutic diphenylcyclopropenone sensitization with weekly scalp DPC. TCRdb ran MiXCR on the RACE reads and lists one entry per CDR3 protein. Here the sample spans approximately 82,000 distinct CDR3 sequences, around 6.7% being singletons. The sequences come from whole blood, collected in connection with sensitization to the hapten diphenylcyclopropenone (DPC). The receptors were sampled from a woman younger than 45 with alopecia areata. Some clones in this sample may be carry-over from other donors' samples.

This clonotype was seen ten or more times. This sequence joins TRBV2 and TRBJ2-7; D perhaps matches TRBD1 (6 bases). Per germline, CDR1 SNHLY and CDR2 FYNNEI. This CDR3 has 12 residues. V dropped 8 bases and J dropped 5 bases, with 13 bases sitting between them. CDR3 sequence (DNA): TGTGCCAGCGAACAGGGAGCGGACGAGCAGTACTTC. Its protein is CASEQGADEQYF.

The table lists this clonotype with a few counts. This chain joins TRBV5-1 and TRBJ2-3; 13 nucleotides agree with TRBD2. Looked up from germline, CDR1 is SGHRS and CDR2 is YFSETQ. This CDR3 region has 17 residues. The V segment lost 3 bases and the J segment 2 bases; nucleotides outside the gene matches: 6. The CDR3 DNA follows: TGCGCCAGCAGCTCGGGACTAGCGGGGCGCACCACAGATACGCAGTATTTT. Amino acids: CASSSGLAGRTTDTQYF.

This clonotype was seen a few times. V gene TRBV5-1 combines with J gene TRBJ1-4, with D possibly matching TRBD1 (5 bases). The CDR3 extends over 14 amino acids. CDR1 SGHRS and CDR2 YFSETQ come from the germline V gene. Deletions cut 5 bases from V and 4 bases from J, with 12 bases between. The CDR3 loop is CASSQDRSNEKLFF. CDR3 bases: TGCGCCAGCAGTCAAGACAGAAGTAATGAAAAACTGTTTTTT.

A remark on this clonotype: A much more abundant neighbour one base away suggests this may be a read error. The CDR3 nucleotides read TGTGCCAGCAGCCCGGTCCCCAACTATGGCTACACCTTC. Its translation is CASSPVPNYGYTF. The V call is TRBV6-1, the J call TRBJ1-2; D uncertain. CDR3 length: 13 amino acids. Trimming removed 6 bases at V and 2 bases at J, with 10 bases between. CDR1 is MNHNS and CDR2 is SASEGT in the germline V gene.

The chain combines TRBV11-2 with TRBJ1-4, with 9 bases that match TRBD1. Germline V lookup: CDR1 SGHAT, CDR2 FQNNGV. The V and J ends lost 4 bases and 8 bases, in that order; junction bases with no gene match: 8. This CDR3 spans 15 amino acids. The CDR3 region has the DNA TGTGCCAGCAGCTGGGCCGGGACAGGGCGAGAAAAACTGTTTTTT. Translation: CASSWAGTGREKLFF.

V and J are TRBV13 and TRBJ2-3; 10 bases agree with TRBD1. The V gene's germline CDR1 is PRHDT and CDR2 FYEKMQ (reference sequence). With 5 bases clipped from V and 2 bases from J, the junction kept 7 bases outside the gene matches. The CDR3 extends over 16 amino acids. CDR3 nucleotide sequence: TGTGCCAGCAGCCTAGACAGGGGGCGCTTCACAGATACGCAGTATTTT. This translates into CASSLDRGRFTDTQYF.

The chain is built from TRBV30 and TRBJ2-2; D unclear. This CDR3 has 13 residues. Between the trimmed V and J ends, which lost 0 bases and 3 bases, there was a span of 5 bases. CDR1 and CDR2 from the germline V gene are GTSNPN and SVGIG (reference sequence). CDR3: CAWSVGYTGELFF. The CDR3 DNA follows: TGTGCCTGGAGTGTCGGGTACACCGGGGAGCTGTTTTTT.

The rearrangement links TRBV7-7 to TRBJ2-3; D call uncertain. This CDR3 spans 15 amino acids. CDR1 is SSHAT, CDR2 FNYEAQ, per germline (reference sequence). Between the trimmed V and J ends, which lost 1 base and 2 bases, there was a span of 10 bases. The CDR3 nucleotides read TGTGCCAGCAGCTTAGGACCACGAGCCACAGATACGCAGTATTTT. It specifies CASSLGPRATDTQYF.

This clonotype was recorded many times. The V call is TRBV18, the J call TRBJ1-4, with 7 bases aligning to TRBD1. V was pared by 6 bases and J by 10 bases, with 20 bases of the junction left unmatched. The germline CDR1 and CDR2 sequences are KGHSH and LQKENI. The CDR3 length is 17 residues. CDR3 sequence reads: CASSAAEGAEEKGKLFF. The CDR3 DNA reads TGTGCCAGCTCCGCCGCGGAGGGGGCGGAGGAAAAGGGAAAACTGTTTTTT.

A few counts support this clonotype. The chain has TRBV20-1 and TRBJ1-1; TRBD1 aligns across 10 bases. CDR1 and CDR2 from the germline V gene are DFQATT and SNEGSKA (reference sequence). V lost 1 base to trimming and J lost 1 base; unmatched junction nucleotides: 6. CDR3 length equals 16 residues. CDR3 region: CSARGGTGDTNTEAFF. For the CDR3, the DNA is TGCAGTGCTAGAGGAGGGACAGGGGACACGAACACTGAAGCTTTCTTT.